A selection of T cell receptor beta chains follows, all from one sample in a study of blood T cell repertoires in COVID-19. Assay used: immunoSEQ multiplex PCR; TCRdb lists only in-frame clones, some missing. The sample lists tens of thousands of clones, 75% to 95% seen once, with under 7.5% in the top ten. Specimen: peripheral blood. The receptors were gathered from a man over 45 with active COVID-19. Each CDR3 is given with its conserved first and last residue. The D gene is left open where the match is weak. A row's size may be missing; if present it is once, few, many or a size class.

J: TRBJ2-7
size: NA
V: TRBV12-3/TRBV12-4
D: NA
length: 12
CDR3: CASSLSGYEQYF
DNA: TGTGCCAGCAGTTTATCCGGGTACGAGCAGTACTTC

J: TRBJ2-4
size: NA
V: TRBV19
D: TRBD1
length: 15
CDR3: CASSMFRTGKNIQYF
DNA: TGTGCCAGTAGTATGTTTCGGACAGGGAAAAACATTCAGTACTTC

J: TRBJ1-2
size: NA
V: TRBV19
D: TRBD1
length: 14
CDR3: CASRGTGSGYGYTF
DNA: TGTGCCAGTAGAGGGACAGGGTCGGGATATGGCTACACCTTC

J: TRBJ2-7
size: NA
V: TRBV7-8
D: NA
length: 14
CDR3: CASSPFREIYEQYF
DNA: TGTGCCAGCAGCCCTTTCCGAGAGATCTACGAGCAGTACTTC

J: TRBJ1-1
size: NA
V: TRBV5-5
D: NA
length: 13
CDR3: CASSLAGNTEAFF
DNA: TGTGCCAGCAGCTTGGCAGGGAACACTGAAGCTTTCTTT

J: TRBJ2-7
size: NA
V: TRBV18
D: NA
length: 13
CDR3: CASSPFREHEQYF
DNA: TGTGCCAGCTCACCCTTCAGGGAACACGAGCAGTACTTC

J: TRBJ2-3
size: NA
V: TRBV7-9
D: TRBD1
length: 15
CDR3: CASNAQTGKVDTQYF
DNA: TGTGCCAGCAACGCCCAGACAGGGAAGGTGGATACGCAGTATTTT

J: TRBJ2-5
size: NA
V: TRBV4-1
D: NA
length: 16
CDR3: CASSQVQAASQETQYF
DNA: TGCGCCAGCAGCCAAGTACAAGCAGCGTCCCAAGAGACCCAGTACTTC

J: TRBJ2-3
size: NA
V: TRBV3-1/TRBV3-2
D: NA
length: 15
CDR3: CASSQGTASTDTQYF
DNA: TGTGCCAGCAGCCAAGGTACAGCAAGCACAGATACGCAGTATTTT

J: TRBJ2-5
size: NA
V: TRBV15
D: NA
length: 17
CDR3: CATSRDWEGGLQETQYF
DNA: TGTGCCACCAGCAGAGACTGGGAGGGGGGGTTACAAGAGACCCAGTACTTC

J: TRBJ1-1
size: NA
V: TRBV27
D: NA
length: 13
CDR3: CARPTDTYTEAFF
DNA: TGTGCCAGACCTACGGACACGTACACTGAAGCTTTCTTT

J: TRBJ1-2
size: NA
V: TRBV12-3/TRBV12-4
D: NA
length: 13
CDR3: CASSLDTHYGYTF
DNA: TGTGCCAGCAGTTTAGACACCCACTATGGCTACACCTTC

J: TRBJ1-5
size: NA
V: TRBV5-8
D: NA
length: 15
CDR3: CASSLAGQRYQPQHF
DNA: TGTGCCAGCAGCTTGGCTGGCCAGAGGTACCAGCCCCAGCATTTT

J: TRBJ2-3
size: NA
V: TRBV10-3
D: TRBD2
length: 15
CDR3: CATRPREPFPDTQYF
DNA: TGTGCCACCAGGCCGCGGGAGCCATTCCCAGATACGCAGTATTTT

J: TRBJ2-7
size: NA
V: TRBV5-5
D: TRBD2
length: 16
CDR3: CASSPGEAGLAGWQYF
DNA: TGTGCCAGCAGCCCCGGCGAGGCGGGACTAGCGGGATGGCAGTACTTC

J: TRBJ2-3
size: NA
V: TRBV30
D: TRBD2
length: 14
CDR3: CAWGLAGGRGTQYF
DNA: TGTGCCTGGGGACTAGCGGGAGGTCGGGGTACGCAGTATTTT

J: TRBJ2-5
size: NA
V: TRBV6-1
D: NA
length: 16
CDR3: CASSGGQVWGGETQYF
DNA: TGTGCCAGCAGTGGGGGCCAAGTGTGGGGAGGCGAGACCCAGTACTTC

J: TRBJ2-3
size: NA
V: TRBV6-1
D: TRBD2
length: 14
CDR3: CASRTSGRGDTQYF
DNA: TGTGCCAGCAGGACTAGCGGGAGAGGAGATACGCAGTATTTT

J: TRBJ2-7
size: NA
V: TRBV29-1
D: TRBD2
length: 15
CDR3: CSVAGEGQNSYEQYF
DNA: TGCAGCGTCGCCGGGGAGGGTCAAAACTCCTACGAGCAGTACTTC

J: TRBJ1-1
size: once
V: TRBV30
D: NA
length: 13
CDR3: CAWSLSTNTEAFF
DNA: TGTGCCTGGAGTTTGTCAACAAACACTGAAGCTTTCTTT

J: TRBJ1-4
size: NA
V: TRBV6-5
D: NA
length: 16
CDR3: CASSYRGGDGNEKLFF
DNA: TGTGCCAGCAGTTACCGTGGCGGGGACGGTAATGAAAAACTGTTTTTT

J: TRBJ1-5
size: NA
V: TRBV4-1
D: NA
length: 15
CDR3: CASSQGVGGDQPQHF
DNA: TGCGCCAGCAGCCAAGGGGTTGGAGGCGATCAGCCCCAGCATTTT

J: TRBJ2-2
size: NA
V: TRBV9
D: TRBD2
length: 23
CDR3: CASSIGLAELAGRQRPNTGELFF
DNA: TGTGCCAGCAGCATAGGGCTCGCTGAGCTAGCGGGACGACAACGGCCGAACACCGGGGAGCTGTTTTTT

J: TRBJ2-1
size: NA
V: TRBV20-1
D: NA
length: 12
CDR3: CSASDKGGEQFF
DNA: TGCAGTGCTAGTGATAAGGGAGGCGAGCAGTTCTTC

J: TRBJ2-3
size: NA
V: TRBV2
D: TRBD2
length: 17
CDR3: CASAGLAGPGGTDTQYF
DNA: TGTGCCAGCGCCGGGCTAGCGGGGCCGGGCGGCACAGATACGCAGTATTTT

J: TRBJ2-4
size: NA
V: TRBV6-4
D: NA
length: 15
CDR3: CAPKVNRWASDIQYF
DNA: TGTGCCCCGAAAGTAAATCGGTGGGCGTCGGACATTCAGTACTTC

J: TRBJ2-7
size: NA
V: TRBV4-1
D: TRBD2
length: 16
CDR3: CASSQDRTSGSYEQYF
DNA: TGCGCCAGCAGCCAAGATCGGACTAGCGGGAGCTACGAGCAGTACTTC

J: TRBJ1-1
size: NA
V: TRBV3-1/TRBV3-2
D: NA
length: 15
CDR3: CASSQGRRVDTEAFF
DNA: TGTGCCAGCAGCCAAGGCCGCAGGGTGGACACTGAAGCTTTCTTT

J: TRBJ2-5
size: NA
V: TRBV5-4
D: TRBD2
length: 17
CDR3: CASSLSSGGFPRETQYF
DNA: TGTGCCAGCAGCTTGTCCAGCGGGGGTTTCCCACGGGAGACCCAGTACTTC

J: TRBJ2-7
size: once
V: TRBV3-1/TRBV3-2
D: NA
length: 12
CDR3: CASSQDSREQYF
DNA: TGTGCCAGCAGCCAAGATTCGAGAGAGCAGTACTTC

J: TRBJ2-3
size: NA
V: TRBV4-3
D: TRBD2
length: 15
CDR3: CASSLGTSGGDTQYF
DNA: TGCGCCAGCAGCCTCGGGACTAGCGGGGGAGATACGCAGTATTTT

J: TRBJ1-1
size: NA
V: TRBV30
D: TRBD1
length: 14
CDR3: CAWADQGARTEAFF
DNA: TGTGCCTGGGCAGACCAGGGGGCGAGGACTGAAGCTTTCTTT

J: TRBJ2-3
size: few
V: TRBV6-1
D: TRBD1
length: 16
CDR3: CASSEASGQGKDTQYF
DNA: TGTGCCAGCAGTGAAGCCTCTGGACAGGGGAAAGATACGCAGTATTTT

J: TRBJ2-7
size: NA
V: TRBV11-2
D: TRBD2
length: 14
CDR3: CASSVSGGAYEQYF
DNA: TGTGCCAGCAGCGTTAGCGGGGGGGCCTACGAGCAGTACTTC

J: TRBJ2-1
size: NA
V: TRBV5-1
D: TRBD2
length: 16
CDR3: CASSLTGLAGGNEQFF
DNA: TGCGCCAGCAGCCTAACGGGACTAGCGGGAGGTAATGAGCAGTTCTTC

J: TRBJ2-1
size: NA
V: TRBV4-3
D: TRBD2
length: 15
CDR3: CASSQEGLAENEQFF
DNA: TGCGCCAGCAGCCAAGAGGGACTAGCGGAGAATGAGCAGTTCTTC

J: TRBJ2-1
size: NA
V: TRBV27
D: NA
length: 13
CDR3: CASRRHTDNEQFF
DNA: TGTGCCAGCAGACGCCACACCGACAATGAGCAGTTCTTC

J: TRBJ2-2
size: NA
V: TRBV24-1
D: TRBD1
length: 15
CDR3: CATSSPGTGTGELFF
DNA: TGTGCCACCAGTAGTCCCGGGACAGGGACCGGGGAGCTGTTTTTT

J: TRBJ1-1
size: NA
V: TRBV27
D: NA
length: 13
CDR3: CASSLSLNTEAFF
DNA: TGTGCCAGCAGTTTATCCTTGAACACTGAAGCTTTCTTT

J: TRBJ2-7
size: NA
V: TRBV10-3
D: TRBD1
length: 16
CDR3: CAISGNAGTGTYEQYF
DNA: TGTGCCATCAGTGGGAACGCCGGGACAGGGACCTACGAGCAGTACTTC

J: TRBJ2-5
size: NA
V: TRBV3-1/TRBV3-2
D: TRBD2
length: 20
CDR3: CASSRRPGLAGELISETQYF
DNA: TGTGCCAGCAGCCGCCGACCGGGACTAGCGGGAGAATTAATATCAGAGACCCAGTACTTC

J: TRBJ1-1
size: NA
V: TRBV6-5
D: NA
length: 14
CDR3: CASSYLGPNTEAFF
DNA: TGTGCCAGCAGTTACCTGGGCCCGAACACTGAAGCTTTCTTT

J: TRBJ1-5
size: NA
V: TRBV5-1
D: NA
length: 14
CDR3: CASSFDPGNQPQHF
DNA: TGCGCCAGCAGCTTCGATCCGGGCAATCAGCCCCAGCATTTT

J: TRBJ1-3
size: NA
V: TRBV3-1/TRBV3-2
D: NA
length: 13
CDR3: CASSPGVGNTIYF
DNA: TGTGCCAGCAGCCCAGGGGTGGGAAACACCATATATTTT

J: TRBJ2-2
size: NA
V: TRBV25-1
D: NA
length: 16
CDR3: CASSEQRQGNTGELFF
DNA: TGTGCCAGCAGTGAGCAACGGCAGGGGAACACCGGGGAGCTGTTTTTT

J: TRBJ2-5
size: NA
V: TRBV2
D: NA
length: 14
CDR3: CASKEEGGGETQYF
DNA: TGTGCCAGCAAGGAGGAGGGAGGAGGAGAGACCCAGTACTTC

J: TRBJ2-5
size: NA
V: TRBV30
D: TRBD2
length: 18
CDR3: CAWSGTSGRPLYQETQYF
DNA: TGTGCCTGGAGCGGGACTAGCGGGAGACCCCTGTACCAAGAGACCCAGTACTTC

J: TRBJ1-1
size: NA
V: TRBV5-1
D: TRBD1
length: 14
CDR3: CASSLRQGWTEAFF
DNA: TGCGCCAGCAGCTTGCGACAGGGCTGGACTGAAGCTTTCTTT